Below are 23 T cell receptor beta chains sequenced from a single sample in a study of blood T cell repertoires in COVID-19. The table came from immunoSEQ multiplex PCR; TCRdb's copy has only in-frame clones and leaves some out. The sample holds 120,000 or so clones, around 76% seen once. Sample: peripheral blood. Receptors were obtained from a man in his sixties with acute or convalescent COVID-19.

The chain has TRBV7-2 and TRBJ1-2; the D is unclear. This CDR3 region has 13 residues. V lost 3 bases to trimming and J lost 6 bases, with 11 bases between them. Germline-derived CDR1 and CDR2 are SGHTA and FQGNSA. The CDR3 coding sequence is TGTGCCAGCAGCTTGTCCAACCGGGATGGCTACACCTTC. Amino acids: CASSLSNRDGYTF.

The chain is built from TRBV2 and TRBJ2-3; 7 bases line up with TRBD1. The CDR3 is 15 residues long. Germline V gene data show CDR1 as SNHLY and CDR2 as FYNNEI. The junction had 5 bases not matched to a gene; V was cut back by 5 bases and J by 0 bases. CDR3 in amino acids: CASSRQGVSTDTQYF. The CDR3 DNA reads as TGTGCCAGCAGTAGACAGGGTGTGAGCACAGATACGCAGTATTTT.

CDR3 in amino acids: CASSWGGDNEQFF. The CDR3 region has the DNA TGTGCCAGCAGCTGGGGGGGCGACAATGAGCAGTTCTTC. The chain links TRBV6-4 to TRBJ2-1; a weak D match, TRBD2 (7 bases). The CDR3 totals 13 residues. V was shortened by 6 bases and J by 5 bases, with 11 bases between the two germline ends. Germline lookup yields CDR1 MRHNA and CDR2 SNTAGT.

The chain is built from TRBV6-5 and TRBJ2-7; TRBD1 aligns across 8 bases. Germline assignment: CDR1 MNHEY and CDR2 SVGAGI. V shed 7 bases and J 3 bases; nucleotides not matched to a gene: 5. The CDR3 extends over 13 amino acids. The CDR3 region has the DNA TGTGCCAGCACCGGGACAGGTCGCTACGAGCAGTACTTC. Translating gives CASTGTGRYEQYF.

V and J are TRBV20-1 and TRBJ2-5; D is undetermined. V shed 6 bases and J shed 4 bases, with 9 bases lying between them. Germline V gene lookup returns CDR1 DFQATT and CDR2 SNEGSKA (reference sequence). The CDR3 has 11 amino acids. The CDR3 protein is CSADTGETQYF. CDR3 coding DNA: TGCAGTGCAGATACGGGAGAGACCCAGTACTTC.

The chain has TRBV3-1 (or the pseudogene TRBV3-2) and TRBJ2-1; 7 bases agree with TRBD2. The CDR3 length is 17 residues. Germline trimming cut 2 bases from V and 0 bases from J; bases unmatched to any gene: 7. The V gene's germline CDR1 is LGHDT and CDR2 YNNKEL (reference sequence). The CDR3 region is CASSQLTSGASYNEQFF. DNA for the CDR3: TGTGCCAGCAGCCAATTGACCAGCGGGGCCTCCTACAATGAGCAGTTCTTC.

V usage is TRBV6-5 and J usage is TRBJ2-7; TRBD2 might be the D (6 bases). This CDR3 is built from 14 residues. V lost 8 bases and J lost 0, with 14 bases in between. Per germline, CDR1 MNHEY and CDR2 SVGAGI. The DNA of the CDR3 is TGTGCCAGCGGAACCCCCGGGAGCTCCTACGAGCAGTACTTC. It yields the protein CASGTPGSSYEQYF.

The rearrangement uses TRBV7-9 and TRBJ2-1, with 7 bases that match TRBD2. The V gene end was trimmed by 5 bases and the J gene end by 6 bases; junction bases not matched to a gene: 13. Germline CDR1 SEHNR, CDR2 FQNEAQ (reference sequence). The CDR3 extends over 16 amino acids. This CDR3 is CASSRLSSGAFNEQFF. The CDR3 DNA sequence: TGTGCCAGCAGCCGTTTGTCCAGCGGGGCTTTCAATGAGCAGTTCTTC.

With respect to this clone: One junction end does not reproduce the germline sequence, and a read error may be involved. The DNA for the CDR3 is TGTGCCAGCAGCCGGATGGGGACTAGCGGGGATTTT. Translated: CASSRMGTSGDF. The V gene is TRBV14, the J gene TRBJ2-3; 13 bases are a match to TRBD2. The CDR3 consists of 12 residues. CDR1 is SGHDN and CDR2 is FVKESK in the germline V gene. Together with reference TRBV14 and TRBJ2-3, the CDR3 gives the full variable domain: EAGVTQFPSHSVIEKGQTVTLRCDPISGHDNLYWYRRVMGKEIKFLLHFVKESKQDESGMPNNRFLAERTGGTYSTLKVQPAELEDSGVYFCASSRMGTSGDFGPGTRLTVL.

This sequence joins TRBV11-3 and TRBJ2-7, with 11 bases lining up with TRBD2. This CDR3 has 14 residues. Germline CDR1 reads SGHNT; CDR2 reads YENEEA. Losses at the gene ends were 5 bases for V and 6 bases for J; bases not matched to a gene: 6. The CDR3 protein is CASSRSGLAAEQYF. CDR3 nucleotide sequence: TGTGCCAGCAGCCGTTCGGGACTAGCGGCCGAGCAGTACTTC.

V usage is TRBV7-3 and J usage is TRBJ2-3; TRBD2 matches 16 bases. V lost 6 bases, J lost 1 base, and 10 bases stayed unmatched. The CDR3 is made up of 19 amino acids. Germline values: CDR1 SGHTA, CDR2 FQGTGA. CDR3 coding DNA: TGTGCCAGCAGTCCTACCGGGACTAGCGGGAGGGGACGCACAGATACGCAGTATTTT. It specifies CASSPTGTSGRGRTDTQYF.

The chain employs TRBV24-1 and TRBJ2-3; 9 positions agree with TRBD1. This CDR3 is built from 15 residues. Germline V lookup: CDR1 KGHDR, CDR2 SFDVKD. The V segment lost 4 bases and the J segment 5 bases; nucleotides outside the gene matches: 6. CDR3 amino acids: CATSDRGQGLDTQYF. CDR3 DNA: TGTGCCACCAGTGACCGTGGACAGGGGTTAGATACGCAGTATTTT.

A single count supports this clone. The chain combines TRBV7-3 with TRBJ2-2; 10 bases line up with TRBD2. CDR3 length equals 18 residues. V was clipped by 2 bases and J by 1 base; unmatched bases: 7. Germline V gives CDR1 SGHTA, CDR2 FQGTGA. The CDR3 DNA follows: TGTGCCAGCAGCTTAGGCCCCTCTAGCGGGGGGAACACCGGGGAGCTGTTTTTT. Its protein product is CASSLGPSSGGNTGELFF.

The chain has TRBV4-1 and TRBJ2-7; 10 bases fit TRBD1. Germline values: CDR1 MGHRA, CDR2 YSYEKL. Losses at the gene ends were 4 bases for V and 4 bases for J; bases not matched to a gene: 7. The CDR3 totals 15 residues. CDR3 sequence reads: CASSRGQGLLYEQYF. CDR3 nucleotide sequence: TGCGCCAGCAGCCGGGGACAGGGGTTGTTATACGAGCAGTACTTC.

With regard to this clone: One end of the junction fails to match germline, which may point to a read error. The V and J genes are TRBV3-1 (or the pseudogene TRBV3-2) and TRBJ1-2; D remains unclear. CDR3 length: 14 residues. CDR1 is LGHDT, CDR2 YNNKEL, per germline (reference sequence). This CDR3 reads CASRISLGLSGCTF. In DNA form, the CDR3 reads TGTGCCAGCAGGATAAGCCTCGGATTGTCAGGCTGCACCTTC.

V usage is TRBV6-5 and J usage is TRBJ1-4; 10 bases line up with TRBD1. CDR1 MNHEY and CDR2 SVGAGI come from the germline V gene. The CDR3 runs to 14 residues. J lost 7 bases, V lost 6 bases, and 5 bases had no gene match. CDR3 in DNA: TGTGCCAGCAGGTCCGGGACAGGGGCTGAAAAACTGTTTTTT. Amino acids: CASRSGTGAEKLFF.

A few counts support this clone. The rearrangement links TRBV19 to TRBJ1-5; the D is unclear. The CDR3 covers 16 residues. Trimming stripped 5 bases from V and 2 bases from J, with 16 bases between. Per germline, CDR1 LNHDA and CDR2 SQIVND (reference sequence). CDR3 DNA: TGTGCCAGTAGTCTCCGACCCGAAGCGGGCAATCAGCCCCAGCATTTT. Translated, it gives CASSLRPEAGNQPQHF.

V usage is TRBV6-1 and J usage is TRBJ1-5, with 9 nucleotides matching TRBD1. The germline CDR1 and CDR2 sequences are MNHNS and SASEGT. This CDR3 is 15 amino acids long. V lost 8 bases to trimming and J lost 3 bases; unmatched junction nucleotides: 8. DNA for the CDR3: TGTGCCAGCGTATCGGGACAGGGATACAATCAGCCCCAGCATTTT. Translated: CASVSGQGYNQPQHF.

The chain joins TRBV27 to TRBJ2-1; D is perhaps TRBD1 (6 bases). V lost 2 bases to trimming and J lost 1 base, with 6 bases between them. The germline CDR1 and CDR2 sequences are MNHEY and SMNVEV (reference sequence). The CDR3 sequence is 14 residues long. CDR3 loop: CASSLGQSYNEQFF. Here the CDR3 DNA reads TGTGCCAGCAGTTTAGGACAGTCCTACAATGAGCAGTTCTTC.

The chain couples TRBV5-1 to TRBJ1-1; perhaps TRBD1 as D (6 bases). Trimming left V 0 bases short and J 0 bases short, with 12 bases between. Germline CDR1 SGHRS, CDR2 YFSETQ. This CDR3 region has 16 residues. CDR3 bases: TGCGCCAGCAGCTTGGTAGGTGGACAGTTGAACACTGAAGCTTTCTTT. This translates into CASSLVGGQLNTEAFF.

This chain uses TRBV19 with TRBJ1-5, with 10 bases that match TRBD1. There are 15 residues in the CDR3. The trim removed 6 bases at V and 5 bases at J, leaving 7 bases unmatched. The germline gives CDR1 LNHDA, CDR2 SQIVND (reference sequence). CDR3 DNA: TGTGCCAGTAGCAACGGACAGGGGGTTGATCAGCCCCAGCATTTT. Its translation: CASSNGQGVDQPQHF. Full variable domain (missing parts from reference TRBV19 and TRBJ1-5): DGGITQSPKYLFRKEGQNVTLSCEQNLNHDAMYWYRQDPGQGLRLIYYSQIVNDFQKGDIAEGYSVSREKKESFPLTVTSAQKNPTAFYLCASSNGQGVDQPQHFGDGTRLSIL.

The rearrangement links TRBV11-3 to TRBJ2-7; 8 bases line up with TRBD2. J gave up 0 bases and V 2 bases, and 3 bases lay outside the gene matches. Germline CDR1 reads SGHNT; CDR2 reads YENEEA. The CDR3 has 15 amino acids. The CDR3 here is CASSLFSGASYEQYF. The CDR3 coding sequence is TGTGCCAGCAGCTTATTTAGCGGGGCCTCCTACGAGCAGTACTTC.

The sample holds one count of this clone. The CDR3 bases are TGTGCCAGCAGTTACTACACAGGGCGGAATTCACCCCTCCACTTT. The encoded protein is CASSYYTGRNSPLHF. The chain combines TRBV6-5 with TRBJ1-6; D is possibly TRBD1 (6 bases). Per the germline V gene, CDR1 is MNHEY and CDR2 is SVGAGI. This CDR3 contains 15 residues. Deletions cut 1 base from V and 7 bases from J, with 11 bases between.